This T cell receptor beta chain was found in a study of T cell responses to AZD1222 COVID-19 vaccine. This clone was counted once. The CDR3 covers 15 residues. The germline V and J ends were trimmed by 4 bases and 0 bases, with 13 bases remaining between them. Germline lookup yields CDR1 MNHEY and CDR2 SMNVEV (reference sequence). The data were produced by immunoSEQ multiplex PCR, yet TCRdb's version contains in-frame clones alone and is incomplete. Here the sample spans tens of thousands of clones, 65% to 90% being singletons. The rearrangement links TRBV27 to TRBJ2-7, with no clear D. The TCR comes from an adult in good health. Here the sequenced sample was peripheral blood, taken on day 0 of AZD1222 vaccination. CDR3 DNA sequence: TGTGCCAGCAGTTACGACGCGTCGAGCTCCTACGAGCAGTACTTC. This encodes CASSYDASSSYEQYF.